The 27 T cell receptor beta chains below come from one sample, sequenced in a study of early T cells in non-severe SARS-CoV-2 infection. TCRdb independently ran MiXCR on the 5' RACE reads; one entry per CDR3 protein. The sample includes around 80,000 distinct CDR3 sequences, 13% of them seen just once. The sample consisted of whole blood. The receptors stem from an adult who was a healthcare worker with PCR-confirmed SARS-CoV-2 infection or an uninfected control (not recorded which).

CDR3 amino acids: CASSSGHTNTGELFF. The CDR3 DNA reads as TGTGCCAGCAGCTCGGGACATACGAACACCGGGGAGCTGTTTTTT. The rearrangement uses TRBV7-2 and TRBJ2-2, with D possibly being TRBD1 (6 bases). Germline CDR1 reads SGHTA; CDR2 reads FQGNSA. This CDR3 is built from 15 residues. Trimming cost V 4 bases and J 0 bases, with 9 bases left between them.

This clonotype came up many times. The chain joins TRBV2 to TRBJ1-4; 9 bases fit TRBD1. In germline, CDR1 is SNHLY, CDR2 FYNNEI. The CDR3 is made up of 14 amino acids. Trimming took 4 bases from V and 6 from J; bases not matched to a gene: 3. The CDR3 sequence is CASSVRTGDEKLFF. Written as DNA, the CDR3 is TGTGCCAGCAGTGTAAGGACAGGGGATGAAAAACTGTTTTTT. Using reference TRBV2 and TRBJ1-4 for the parts outside the CDR3, the full variable domain is EPEVTQTPSHQVTQMGQEVILRCVPISNHLYFYWYRQILGQKVEFLVSFYNNEISEKSEIFDDQFSVERPDGSNFTLKIRSTKLEDSAMYFCASSVRTGDEKLFFGSGTQLSVL.

This clonotype has only a few counts. V and J are TRBV12-3 or TRBV12-4 and TRBJ1-2; TRBD1 might be the D (5 bases). Trimming removed 6 bases at V and 4 bases at J, with 12 bases between. The CDR3 is made up of 13 amino acids. The CDR3 DNA is TGTGCCAGCAGGCTTGACAGCCGCTATGGCTACACCTTC. Its translation is CASRLDSRYGYTF.

V and J are TRBV2 and TRBJ2-7; D is undetermined. Trimming cost V 2 bases and J 3 bases, with 8 bases left between them. Germline V gene lookup returns CDR1 SNHLY and CDR2 FYNNEI. The CDR3 has 13 amino acids. CDR3 nucleotides: TGTGCCAGCAGTGAACGGCAGAACTACGAGCAGTACTTC. This encodes CASSERQNYEQYF.

This clonotype was seen repeatedly, ten times or more. The genes are TRBV11-2 and TRBJ2-1; D remains ambiguous. V was pared by 2 bases and J by 5 bases, with 7 bases between. The germline V gene encodes CDR1 SGHAT and CDR2 FQNNGV. This CDR3 has 13 residues. The CDR3 loop reads CASSLSVDNEQFF. As DNA, the CDR3 is TGTGCCAGCAGCTTATCAGTAGACAATGAGCAGTTCTTC. Complete variable domain (other parts from reference TRBV11-2 and TRBJ2-1): EAGVAQSPRYKIIEKRQSVAFWCNPISGHATLYWYQQILGQGPKLLIQFQNNGVVDDSQLPKDRFSAERLKGVDSTLKIQPAKLEDSAVYLCASSLSVDNEQFFGPGTRLTVL.

V gene TRBV20-1 combines with J gene TRBJ2-5; the match to TRBD1 covers 11 bases. Trimming at V came to 6 bases and at J to 1 base, leaving 16 bases not matched to a gene. CDR1 is DFQATT and CDR2 is SNEGSKA in the germline V gene (reference sequence). The CDR3 has 18 residues. CDR3 sequence (DNA): TGCAGTGCAGACGGACAGGGGGCGACAATCACCACCCAAGAGACCCAGTACTTC. Translating it yields CSADGQGATITTQETQYF.

This clonotype was seen many times. The rearrangement joins TRBV29-1 to TRBJ2-5; unclear D gene. The germline gives CDR1 SQVTM, CDR2 ANQGSEA. The CDR3 runs 12 residues. Deletions cut 4 bases from V and 1 base from J, with 7 bases between. Here the CDR3 DNA reads TGCAGCGTTGTGGGATTCCAAGAGACCCAGTACTTC. It is translated as CSVVGFQETQYF. Together with reference TRBV29-1 and TRBJ2-5, the CDR3 gives the full variable domain: SAVISQKPSRDICQRGTSLTIQCQVDSQVTMMFWYRQQPGQSLTLIATANQGSEATYESGFVIDKFPISRPNLTFSTLTVSNMSPEDSSIYLCSVVGFQETQYFGPGTRLLVL.

J is TRBJ1-1 and V is TRBV12-3 or TRBV12-4; possibly TRBD1 for D (6 bases). The V and J ends lost 8 bases and 6 bases respectively, with 7 bases between them. This CDR3 has 10 residues. This CDR3 reads CASSGAEAFF. In DNA, the CDR3 is TGTGCCAGCTCAGGGGCTGAAGCTTTCTTT.

J is TRBJ2-7 and V is TRBV5-1; D tentatively reads TRBD1 or TRBD2 (6 bases each). Germline V gene lookup returns CDR1 SGHRS and CDR2 YFSETQ. The V end lost 1 base, the J end lost 4 bases, and 12 bases lay between the germline ends. CDR3 length: 14 amino acids. CDR3: CASSLMGGMYEQYF. The CDR3 DNA reads TGCGCCAGCAGCTTGATGGGGGGCATGTACGAGCAGTACTTC.

This clonotype has just a few counts. The gene calls are TRBV30 and TRBJ1-4; D is uncertain. The germline gives CDR1 GTSNPN, CDR2 SVGIG (reference sequence). The CDR3 consists of 14 residues. Deletions cut 2 bases from V and 0 bases from J, with 7 bases between. The CDR3 sequence is CAWSKVATNEKLFF. For the CDR3, the DNA is TGTGCCTGGAGTAAGGTTGCAACTAATGAAAAACTGTTTTTT.

The V gene is TRBV29-1, the J gene TRBJ2-1, with D unresolved. Germline CDR1 reads SQVTM; CDR2 reads ANQGSEA. The length of the CDR3 is 12 residues. V lost 4 bases to trimming and J lost 8 bases, with 12 bases between them. CDR3 sequence reads: CSVGVALDEQFF. The CDR3 nucleotides read TGCAGCGTTGGGGTAGCATTGGATGAGCAGTTCTTC.

This clonotype was counted many times. The chain joins TRBV3-1 to TRBJ2-7; TRBD2 matches 7 bases. The CDR3 runs to 15 residues. Losses at the gene ends were 6 bases for V and 0 bases for J; bases not matched to a gene: 8. CDR1 is LGHDT and CDR2 is YNNKEL in the germline V gene (reference sequence). Here the CDR3 DNA reads TGTGCCAGCAGTCAAACCGGGGGGACCTCCTACGAGCAGTACTTC. This gives the protein CASSQTGGTSYEQYF.

V gene TRBV5-1 combines with J gene TRBJ2-7; D might be TRBD1 (6 bases). Per germline, CDR1 SGHRS and CDR2 YFSETQ. This CDR3 contains 15 residues. V lost 0 bases and J lost 1, with 11 bases in between. CDR3 amino acids: CASSLGGRRSYEQYF. DNA for the CDR3: TGCGCCAGCAGCTTGGGGGGGCGCAGGTCCTACGAGCAGTACTTC.

The chain employs TRBV5-1 and TRBJ2-2, with 7 bases that match TRBD1. The CDR3 runs 15 residues. Per germline, CDR1 SGHRS and CDR2 YFSETQ. V trimming: 4 bases; J trimming: 8 bases; junction bases outside the gene matches: 11. The DNA for the CDR3 is TGCGCCAGCAGCCCCAAGGACAGGTTCTCTGGGGAGCTGTTTTTT. Translation: CASSPKDRFSGELFF.

V and J are TRBV28 and TRBJ2-7; tentatively, D is TRBD2 (7 bases). Between the trimmed V and J ends, which lost 8 bases and 2 bases, there was a span of 13 bases. The CDR3 consists of 13 residues. CDR1 is MDHEN, CDR2 SYDVKM, per germline. CDR3 region: CASLGAGAYEQYF. The DNA of the CDR3 is TGTGCCAGCCTGGGGGCGGGGGCCTACGAGCAGTACTTC.

The chain employs TRBV5-1 and TRBJ2-1; 8 bases line up with TRBD2. This CDR3 has 16 residues. V lost 4 bases, J lost 4 bases, and 10 bases stayed unmatched. Germline V gene data show CDR1 as SGHRS and CDR2 as YFSETQ. The CDR3 region has the DNA TGCGCCAGCAGCCCCATAGCGGGGATTCAATACAATGAGCAGTTCTTC. Its protein is CASSPIAGIQYNEQFF.

J is TRBJ1-1 and V is TRBV5-1, with 7 bases aligning to TRBD1. The CDR3 sequence is 13 residues long. J was trimmed by 4 bases and V by 6 bases; bases with no gene match: 6. Germline loops: CDR1 SGHRS, CDR2 YFSETQ. CDR3 region: CASIRQGGTEAFF. The CDR3, as DNA: TGCGCCAGCATCCGACAGGGTGGCACTGAAGCTTTCTTT.

The chain carries TRBV20-1 and TRBJ2-1; 9 positions agree with TRBD1. The CDR3 has 17 amino acids. The junction had 12 bases not matched to a gene; V was cut back by 6 bases and J by 0 bases. Germline assignment: CDR1 DFQATT and CDR2 SNEGSKA (reference sequence). In nucleotides, the CDR3 is TGCAGTGCCACGGGACAGGGCTCATCCCGCTCCTACAATGAGCAGTTCTTC. Amino acids: CSATGQGSSRSYNEQFF.

This clonotype has a handful of counts. The chain couples TRBV5-4 to TRBJ2-3; D is possibly TRBD2 (6 bases). The CDR3 is 13 residues long. Germline V CDR1 and CDR2: SGHNT, YYREEE (reference sequence). Trimming pared 3 bases from V and 1 base from J, leaving 6 bases between. The CDR3 spells CASSWEGTDTQYF. The CDR3 DNA reads TGTGCCAGCAGCTGGGAGGGCACAGATACGCAGTATTTT.

In the case of this clonotype: One end of the junction fails to match germline, which may point to a read error. The CDR3 nucleotides are TGTGCCAGCAGCGAAGTTACAGGGGGCAATCAGCCCCAGCATTTT. Translated, it gives CASSEVTGGNQPQHF. This rearrangement joins TRBV2 to TRBJ1-5; 7 bases match TRBD1. CDR3 length: 15 residues. The germline V gene has CDR1 SNHLY and CDR2 FYNNEI.

V and J are TRBV7-9 and TRBJ1-4; a weak D match, TRBD1 (5 bases). Germline V gene lookup returns CDR1 SEHNR and CDR2 FQNEAQ (reference sequence). This CDR3 contains 15 residues. V shed 6 bases and J shed 8 bases, with 19 bases lying between them. The CDR3 region is CASSSLRTIEEKLFF. The CDR3, as DNA: TGTGCCAGCAGTTCGCTACGGACAATCGAGGAAAAACTGTTTTTT.

The sample holds a few counts of this clonotype. J is TRBJ1-1 and V is TRBV20-1, with TRBD1 as a possible D gene (6 bases). The V end was cut by 5 bases, the J end by 4 bases, with 11 bases between. Germline V CDR1 and CDR2: DFQATT, SNEGSKA (reference sequence). The length of the CDR3 is 12 residues. The CDR3 nucleotides are TGCAGTGCTCTCAACAGGGCCACTGAAGCTTTCTTT. Amino acids: CSALNRATEAFF.

This clonotype came up many times. J is TRBJ2-1 and V is TRBV19; 8 bases are a match to TRBD2. V gave up 2 bases and J gave up 6 bases; unmatched junction bases: 3. Germline V CDR1 and CDR2: LNHDA, SQIVND (reference sequence). CDR3 length: 14 amino acids. The CDR3 spells CASSIRGLGNEQFF. The DNA for the CDR3 is TGTGCCAGTAGTATAAGGGGACTAGGCAATGAGCAGTTCTTC. Combining the CDR3 with reference TRBV19 and TRBJ2-1 gives the whole variable domain DGGITQSPKYLFRKEGQNVTLSCEQNLNHDAMYWYRQDPGQGLRLIYYSQIVNDFQKGDIAEGYSVSREKKESFPLTVTSAQKNPTAFYLCASSIRGLGNEQFFGPGTRLTVL.

The table lists this clonotype with a few counts. The chain combines TRBV28 with TRBJ2-1, with 13 nucleotides matching TRBD2. This CDR3 contains 16 residues. After removal of 2 bases from V and 7 bases from J, the junction contained 5 bases not matched to a gene. Germline V lookup: CDR1 MDHEN, CDR2 SYDVKM. The CDR3 spells CASSLGGLAGSNEQFF. CDR3 DNA sequence: TGTGCCAGCAGTTTAGGGGGACTAGCGGGATCTAATGAGCAGTTCTTC.

This clonotype was seen only a few times. The chain employs TRBV15 and TRBJ1-1; D is unresolved. Trimming left V 5 bases short and J 3 bases short, with 10 bases between. The CDR3 is made up of 13 amino acids. Germline V lookup: CDR1 LNHNV, CDR2 YYDKDF (reference sequence). CDR3 residues: CATSPRRDTEAFF. In DNA, the CDR3 is TGTGCCACCAGCCCCAGACGGGACACTGAAGCTTTCTTT. Combining the CDR3 with reference TRBV15 and TRBJ1-1 gives the whole variable domain DAMVIQNPRYQVTQFGKPVTLSCSQTLNHNVMYWYQQKSSQAPKLLFHYYDKDFNNEADTPDNFQSRRPNTSFCFLDIRSPGLGDTAMYLCATSPRRDTEAFFGQGTRLTVV.

The chain joins TRBV20-1 to TRBJ2-7, with a tentative D call TRBD1 (6 bases). V was cut by 3 bases and J by 2 bases, with 8 bases left in between. The CDR3 extends over 12 amino acids. The germline V gene encodes CDR1 DFQATT and CDR2 SNEGSKA (reference sequence). As DNA, the CDR3 is TGCAGTGCTAGTGGGGACACCTACGAGCAGTACTTC. Its translation is CSASGDTYEQYF.

This clonotype came up a few times. The chain uses TRBV6-5 and TRBJ1-1; the D is unclear. The CDR3 has 13 residues. V lost 0 bases to trimming and J lost 6 bases, with 8 bases between them. CDR1 and CDR2 (germline): MNHEY, SVGAGI. The CDR3 here is CASSYSKGSEAFF. In DNA form, the CDR3 reads TGTGCCAGCAGTTACTCGAAGGGATCTGAAGCTTTCTTT.